The 20 T cell receptor beta chains reported below all come from one sample, sequenced in a study of blood T cell repertoires in COVID-19. Assay used: immunoSEQ multiplex PCR; TCRdb lists only in-frame clones, some missing. Counted here are 250,000 to 350,000 clones, more than 70% occurring once; the ten biggest clones make up approximately 10%. Sequencing was performed on peripheral blood. The receptor source for this set is a woman aged 25 to 39 with COVID-19, enrolled during active disease.

The CDR3 nucleotides read TGTGCCAGCAGCGTAGGAGGGGGTCTCCTCTACGAGCAGTACTTC. It codes for CASSVGGGLLYEQYF. The V and J genes are TRBV9 and TRBJ2-7, with D possibly being TRBD1 (6 bases). The V end lost 0 bases, the J end lost 3 bases, and 13 bases lay between the germline ends. This CDR3 contains 15 residues. Germline V CDR1 and CDR2: SGDLS, YYNGEE.

V gene TRBV29-1 combines with J gene TRBJ1-1, with D possibly matching TRBD1 (5 bases). CDR3 length: 16 amino acids. Germline V lookup: CDR1 SQVTM, CDR2 ANQGSEA. V lost 7 bases and J 1 base, leaving 22 bases between the germline ends. CDR3 loop: CSARARGVTENTEAFF. The CDR3 nucleotides read TGCAGCGCCCGGGCTCGGGGGGTAACCGAGAACACTGAAGCTTTCTTT. Full variable domain (missing parts from reference TRBV29-1 and TRBJ1-1): SAVISQKPSRDICQRGTSLTIQCQVDSQVTMMFWYRQQPGQSLTLIATANQGSEATYESGFVIDKFPISRPNLTFSTLTVSNMSPEDSSIYLCSARARGVTENTEAFFGQGTRLTVV.

The CDR3 reads CASSQSSGRSTGELFF. CDR3 nucleotide sequence: TGTGCCAGCAGCCAGTCCAGCGGGAGGAGCACCGGGGAGCTGTTTTTT. The chain couples TRBV3-1 (or the pseudogene TRBV3-2) to TRBJ2-2, with 9 positions matching TRBD2. V was clipped by 3 bases and J by 4 bases; unmatched bases: 6. CDR1 and CDR2 (germline): LGHDT, YNNKEL (reference sequence). This CDR3 contains 16 residues.

This chain links TRBV3-1 (or the pseudogene TRBV3-2) with TRBJ2-3; 10 nucleotides line up with TRBD2. The CDR3 sequence is 16 residues long. The V gene end was trimmed by 4 bases and the J gene end by 4 bases; junction bases not matched to a gene: 8. The germline gives CDR1 LGHDT, CDR2 YNNKEL (reference sequence). This CDR3 reads CASSPHPAGGSDTQYF. The DNA for the CDR3 is TGTGCCAGCAGCCCACATCCAGCGGGAGGGTCAGATACGCAGTATTTT.

The rearrangement links TRBV24-1 to TRBJ2-7; TRBD1 agrees at 11 bases. Losses at the gene ends were 3 bases for V and 2 bases for J; bases not matched to a gene: 5. Germline V gene data show CDR1 as KGHDR and CDR2 as SFDVKD. This CDR3 has 16 residues. The CDR3 nucleotides are TGTGCCACCAGTGATGGCCGGACAGGGGGCGCCTACGAGCAGTACTTC. Encoded protein: CATSDGRTGGAYEQYF.

The chain combines TRBV10-3 with TRBJ2-7; 9 bases line up with TRBD2. The junction had 4 bases not matched to a gene; V was cut back by 0 bases and J by 4 bases. CDR1 and CDR2 (germline): ENHRY, SYGVKD. This CDR3 comprises 15 residues. For the CDR3, the DNA is TGTGCCATCAGTGAGTCACTAGCGGGTTCATACGAGCAGTACTTC. Translating it yields CAISESLAGSYEQYF.

The CDR3 loop is CASSRRLAGYTGELFF. The CDR3 DNA sequence: TGTGCCAGCAGCCGACGACTAGCGGGGTACACCGGGGAGCTGTTTTTT. The chain carries TRBV13 and TRBJ2-2, with 11 bases fitting TRBD2. The CDR3 contains 16 residues. The junction had 5 bases not matched to a gene; V was cut back by 5 bases and J by 3 bases. Germline V gene sequence: CDR1 PRHDT, CDR2 FYEKMQ (reference sequence). Combining the CDR3 with reference TRBV13 and TRBJ2-2 gives the whole variable domain AAGVIQSPRHLIKEKRETATLKCYPIPRHDTVYWYQQGPGQDPQFLISFYEKMQSDKGSIPDRFSAQQFSDYHSELNMSSLELGDSALYFCASSRRLAGYTGELFFGEGSRLTVL.

DNA of the CDR3: TGTGCCAGCAGCTCACCCGGGACAGAGTACACTGAAGCTTTCTTT. This translates into CASSSPGTEYTEAFF. The chain recombines TRBV3-1 (or the pseudogene TRBV3-2) with TRBJ1-1; TRBD1 matches at 7 bases. Germline trimming cut 5 bases from V and 3 bases from J; bases unmatched to any gene: 9. This CDR3 region has 15 residues. Germline V gives CDR1 LGHDT, CDR2 YNNKEL (reference sequence).

The chain joins TRBV10-1 to TRBJ1-1; tentative D call: TRBD1 (5 bases). Trimming cost V 2 bases and J 4 bases, with 8 bases left between them. The CDR3 contains 13 residues. Germline CDR1 and CDR2: WNHNN and SYGVQD (reference sequence). CDR3 sequence: CASSENGGTEAFF. CDR3 nucleotide sequence: TGCGCCAGCAGTGAGAACGGGGGCACTGAAGCTTTCTTT.

The genes are TRBV11-3 and TRBJ2-2, with TRBD1 identical over 8 bases. The CDR3 length is 12 residues. After removal of 11 bases from V and 7 bases from J, the junction contained 6 bases not matched to a gene. Germline assignment: CDR1 SGHNT and CDR2 YENEEA. CDR3 DNA: TGTGCCGGCAAACAGGGGGTCGGGGAGCTGTTTTTT. Translating it yields CAGKQGVGELFF.

The rearrangement uses TRBV2 and TRBJ2-1, with D perhaps TRBD1 (6 bases). The CDR3 is made up of 15 amino acids. Germline V gene sequence: CDR1 SNHLY, CDR2 FYNNEI. Trimming removed 7 bases at V and 0 bases at J, with 13 bases between. CDR3 bases: TGTGCCAGCATCAGGACAGACACCTCCTACAATGAGCAGTTCTTC. It yields the protein CASIRTDTSYNEQFF.

The chain combines TRBV24-1 with TRBJ2-2, with TRBD2 identical over 14 bases. Germline values: CDR1 KGHDR, CDR2 SFDVKD. The V gene end was trimmed by 10 bases and the J gene end by 7 bases; junction bases not matched to a gene: 4. The CDR3 consists of 14 residues. CDR3 sequence reads: CATGTSGSGGELFF. Here the CDR3 DNA reads TGTGCCACAGGGACTAGCGGGAGCGGCGGGGAGCTGTTTTTT.

This clone has a single count. The V and J genes are TRBV6-2 or TRBV6-3 and TRBJ2-7, with 11 bases aligning to TRBD2. The J segment lost 7 bases and the V segment lost 6 bases, leaving 14 bases of the junction unmatched. Germline CDR1 and CDR2: MNHEY and SVGEGT. CDR3 size: 16 residues. The DNA for the CDR3 is TGTGCCAGCAGCCCTGGGACTAGCGGTTCCCCTATAGAGCAGTACTTC. Encoded protein: CASSPGTSGSPIEQYF.

The chain uses TRBV6-5 and TRBJ2-7, with TRBD1 identical over 11 bases. This CDR3 has 13 residues. CDR1 and CDR2 from the germline V gene are MNHEY and SVGAGI. J gave up 5 bases and V 6 bases, and 3 bases lay outside the gene matches. CDR3 residues: CASSLDRGHEQYF. CDR3 sequence (DNA): TGTGCCAGCAGCCTGGACAGGGGGCACGAGCAGTACTTC.

Only a few counts were recorded for this clone. This sequence joins TRBV6-4 and TRBJ2-1; D possibly corresponds to TRBD2 (7 bases). V lost 0 bases to trimming and J lost 6 bases, with 15 bases between them. This CDR3 has 16 residues. Germline lookup yields CDR1 MRHNA and CDR2 SNTAGT. The CDR3, as DNA: TGTGCCAGCAGTGACTCCGAGGGGGAGGGCTCCAATGAGCAGTTCTTC. Translation: CASSDSEGEGSNEQFF.

The CDR3 loop reads CASSETSGSGYEQFF. CDR3 DNA: TGCGCCAGCAGTGAAACTAGCGGGAGCGGATATGAGCAGTTCTTC. The chain is built from TRBV10-2 and TRBJ2-1; 11 positions match TRBD2. CDR3 size: 15 residues. Germline-derived CDR1 and CDR2 are WSHSY and SAAADI. V gave up 3 bases and J gave up 8 bases; unmatched junction bases: 6.

The rearrangement uses TRBV6-4 and TRBJ2-2; 7 bases match TRBD2. The V gene end was trimmed by 3 bases and the J gene end by 4 bases; junction bases not matched to a gene: 2. CDR1 and CDR2 from the germline V gene are MRHNA and SNTAGT. This CDR3 region has 14 residues. CDR3 nucleotides: TGTGCCAGCAGTGATGGGGGGGGCACCGGGGAGCTGTTTTTT. This codes for CASSDGGGTGELFF.

This chain uses TRBV7-9 with TRBJ2-2; 10 bases are a match to TRBD1. This CDR3 has 15 amino acids. Germline-derived CDR1 and CDR2 are SEHNR and FQNEAQ (reference sequence). The junction had 6 bases not matched to a gene; V was cut back by 5 bases and J by 6 bases. The CDR3 loop is CASSLRTGGSGELFF. The CDR3, as DNA: TGTGCCAGCAGCCTTCGGACAGGGGGATCCGGGGAGCTGTTTTTT.

The chain is built from TRBV11-2 and TRBJ2-7, with 11 bases lining up with TRBD2. This CDR3 region has 15 residues. Germline CDR1 SGHAT, CDR2 FQNNGV. J gave up 3 bases and V 5 bases, and 6 bases lay outside the gene matches. Here the CDR3 reads CASSHTSGSGYEQYF. The CDR3 bases are TGTGCCAGCAGCCACACTAGCGGGAGTGGCTACGAGCAGTACTTC.

The sample holds one count of this clone. V and J are TRBV9 and TRBJ2-7; 9 bases align to TRBD1. Trimming took 0 bases from V and 2 from J; bases not matched to a gene: 9. This CDR3 comprises 17 residues. Per germline, CDR1 SGDLS and CDR2 YYNGEE. CDR3 nucleotide sequence: TGTGCCAGCAGCGTAGGAAGAGGGGGACAGGGACCCTACGAGCAGTACTTC. The encoded protein is CASSVGRGGQGPYEQYF. Using reference TRBV9 and TRBJ2-7 for the parts outside the CDR3, the full variable domain is DSGVTQTPKHLITATGQRVTLRCSPRSGDLSVYWYQQSLDQGLQFLIQYYNGEERAKGNILERFSAQQFPDLHSELNLSSLELGDSALYFCASSVGRGGQGPYEQYFGPGTRLTVT.